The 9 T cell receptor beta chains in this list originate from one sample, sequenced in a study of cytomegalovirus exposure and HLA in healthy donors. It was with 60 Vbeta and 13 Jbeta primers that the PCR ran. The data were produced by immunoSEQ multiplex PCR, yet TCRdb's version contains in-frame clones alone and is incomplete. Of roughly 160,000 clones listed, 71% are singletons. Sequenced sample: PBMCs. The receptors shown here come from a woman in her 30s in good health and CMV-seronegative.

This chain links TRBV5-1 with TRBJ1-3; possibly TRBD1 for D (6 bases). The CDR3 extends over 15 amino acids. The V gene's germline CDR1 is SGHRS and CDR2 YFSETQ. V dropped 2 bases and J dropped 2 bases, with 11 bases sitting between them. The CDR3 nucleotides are TGCGCCAGCAGCTTTACAGGGACAACTGGAAACACCATATATTTT. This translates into CASSFTGTTGNTIYF.

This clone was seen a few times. The CDR3 nucleotides are TGTGCCAGCAGCTTAGGAGGCGGCGAGCAGTACTTC. As protein: CASSLGGGEQYF. The chain carries TRBV7-2 and TRBJ2-7; D remains ambiguous. This CDR3 is 12 amino acids long. Trimming pared 1 base from V and 6 bases from J, leaving 7 bases between. CDR1 SGHTA and CDR2 FQGNSA come from the germline V gene.

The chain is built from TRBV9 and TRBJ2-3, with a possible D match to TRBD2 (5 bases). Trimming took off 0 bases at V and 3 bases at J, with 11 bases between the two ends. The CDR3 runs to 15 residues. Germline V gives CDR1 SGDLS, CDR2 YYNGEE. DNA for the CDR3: TGTGCCAGCAGCGTAGCTCCGGGAAGGACAGATACGCAGTATTTT. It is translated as CASSVAPGRTDTQYF.

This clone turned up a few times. CDR3 nucleotides: TGTGCCATCAGTGAACCTACCGGGACAGGGATGTTCTTC. Translated, it gives CAISEPTGTGMFF. V usage is TRBV10-3 and J usage is TRBJ2-1; TRBD1 agrees at 9 bases. Germline CDR1 reads ENHRY; CDR2 reads SYGVKD. This CDR3 region has 13 residues. V trimming: 3 bases; J trimming: 15 bases; junction bases outside the gene matches: 9.

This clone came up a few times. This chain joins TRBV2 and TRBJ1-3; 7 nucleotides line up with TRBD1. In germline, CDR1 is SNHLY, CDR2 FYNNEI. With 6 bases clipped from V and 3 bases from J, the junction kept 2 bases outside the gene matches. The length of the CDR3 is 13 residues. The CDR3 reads CASSGQVGNTIYF. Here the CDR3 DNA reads TGTGCCAGCAGCGGACAGGTTGGAAACACCATATATTTT.

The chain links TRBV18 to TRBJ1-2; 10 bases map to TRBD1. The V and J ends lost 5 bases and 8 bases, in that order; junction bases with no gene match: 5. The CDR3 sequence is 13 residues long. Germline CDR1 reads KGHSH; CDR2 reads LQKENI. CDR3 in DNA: TGTGCCAGCTCATCCGGACAGGGGGGCGGCTACACCTTC. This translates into CASSSGQGGGYTF.

The CDR3 coding sequence is TGTGCCAGCAGTTACAGGTGGGGCAAAGCCTACGAGCAGTACTTC. Translated, it gives CASSYRWGKAYEQYF. This rearrangement joins TRBV6-5 to TRBJ2-5, with D tentatively TRBD1 (5 bases). Judging by the DNA end, TRBJ2-7 fits better; the J call may be wrong. The CDR3 covers 15 residues. The germline V gene encodes CDR1 MNHEY and CDR2 SVGAGI.

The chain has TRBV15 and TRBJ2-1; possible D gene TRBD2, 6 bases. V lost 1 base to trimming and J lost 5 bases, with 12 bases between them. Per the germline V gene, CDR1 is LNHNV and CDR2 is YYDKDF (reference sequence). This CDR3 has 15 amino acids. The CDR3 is CATSRGDFSNNEQFF. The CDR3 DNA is TGTGCCACCAGCAGAGGGGACTTCAGTAACAATGAGCAGTTCTTC.

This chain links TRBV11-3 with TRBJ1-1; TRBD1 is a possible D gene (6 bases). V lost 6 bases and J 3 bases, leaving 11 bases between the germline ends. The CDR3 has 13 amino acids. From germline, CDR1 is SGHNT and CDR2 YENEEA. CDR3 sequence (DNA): TGTGCCAGCAGTCCTAAGGGGGACACTGAAGCTTTCTTT. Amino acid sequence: CASSPKGDTEAFF.